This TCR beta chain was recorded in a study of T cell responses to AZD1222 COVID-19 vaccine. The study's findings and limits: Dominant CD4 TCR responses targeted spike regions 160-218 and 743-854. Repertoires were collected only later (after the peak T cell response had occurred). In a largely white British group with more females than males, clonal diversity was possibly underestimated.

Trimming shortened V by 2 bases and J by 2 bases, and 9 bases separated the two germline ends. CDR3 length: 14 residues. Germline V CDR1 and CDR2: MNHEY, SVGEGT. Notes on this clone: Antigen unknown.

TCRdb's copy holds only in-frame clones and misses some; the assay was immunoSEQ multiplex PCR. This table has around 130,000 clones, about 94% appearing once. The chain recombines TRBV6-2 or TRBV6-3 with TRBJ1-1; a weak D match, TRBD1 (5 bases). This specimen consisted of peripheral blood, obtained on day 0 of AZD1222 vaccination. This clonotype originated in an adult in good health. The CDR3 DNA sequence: TGTGCCAGCAGTTACCTCGACAGTAACACTGAAGCTTTCTTT. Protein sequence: CASSYLDSNTEAFF.